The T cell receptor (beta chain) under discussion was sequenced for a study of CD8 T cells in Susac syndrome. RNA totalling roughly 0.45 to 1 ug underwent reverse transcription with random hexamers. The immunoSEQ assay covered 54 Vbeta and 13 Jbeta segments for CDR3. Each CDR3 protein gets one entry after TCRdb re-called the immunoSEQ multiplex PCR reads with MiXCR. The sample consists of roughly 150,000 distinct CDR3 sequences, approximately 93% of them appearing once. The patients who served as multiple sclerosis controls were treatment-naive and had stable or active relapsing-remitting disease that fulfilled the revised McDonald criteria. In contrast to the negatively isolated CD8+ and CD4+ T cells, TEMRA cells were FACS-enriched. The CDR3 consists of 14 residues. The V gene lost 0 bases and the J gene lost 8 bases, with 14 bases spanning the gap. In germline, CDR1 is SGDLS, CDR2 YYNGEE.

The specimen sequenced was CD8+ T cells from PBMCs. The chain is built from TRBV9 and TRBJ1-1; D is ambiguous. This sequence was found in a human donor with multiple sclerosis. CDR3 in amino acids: CASSVEGAGREAFF. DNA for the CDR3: TGTGCCAGCAGCGTAGAGGGAGCGGGCAGAGAAGCTTTCTTT.